These 22 T cell receptor beta chains originate from one sample sequenced in a study of blood T cell repertoires in COVID-19. Assay used: immunoSEQ multiplex PCR; TCRdb lists only in-frame clones, some missing. The sample consists of some 160,000 clones, over 70% of them appearing once. The sample taken for sequencing was peripheral blood. These receptors were obtained from an older woman who had recovered from COVID-19.

V usage is TRBV12-3 or TRBV12-4 and J usage is TRBJ2-7; perhaps TRBD2 as D (6 bases). The CDR3 runs 13 residues. With 5 bases removed from V and 5 bases from J, the gap between germline ends came to 13 bases. DNA for the CDR3: TGTGCCAGCAGTCCCCGGAGGGCCCACGAGCAGTACTTC. Its protein is CASSPRRAHEQYF.

The V call is TRBV18, the J call TRBJ2-7; 9 nucleotides align to TRBD1. V lost 1 base to trimming and J lost 5 bases; unmatched junction nucleotides: 6. CDR3 length equals 15 residues. Germline V gene lookup returns CDR1 KGHSH and CDR2 LQKENI. The CDR3 nucleotides read TGTGCCAGCTCACCACGGACGGACAGGGGCGACGAGCAGTACTTC. This codes for CASSPRTDRGDEQYF.

In DNA, the CDR3 is TGTGCCAGCAGTGAAGCGGGACAGGGTGGAGATACGCAGTATTTT. Amino acids: CASSEAGQGGDTQYF. The V call is TRBV2, the J call TRBJ2-3, with 9 positions matching TRBD1. The V gene end was trimmed by 0 bases and the J gene end by 5 bases; junction bases not matched to a gene: 3. Germline values: CDR1 SNHLY, CDR2 FYNNEI. The CDR3 length is 15 residues. Full variable domain (remainder filled in from reference TRBV2 and TRBJ2-3): EPEVTQTPSHQVTQMGQEVILRCVPISNHLYFYWYRQILGQKVEFLVSFYNNEISEKSEIFDDQFSVERPDGSNFTLKIRSTKLEDSAMYFCASSEAGQGGDTQYFGPGTRLTVL.

The rearrangement joins TRBV5-1 to TRBJ2-2, with 7 bases that match TRBD2. Germline V gene sequence: CDR1 SGHRS, CDR2 YFSETQ. This CDR3 is 16 amino acids long. V was pared by 4 bases and J by 0 bases, with 6 bases of the junction left unmatched. CDR3 amino acids: CASSRTGLANTGELFF. CDR3 sequence (DNA): TGCGCCAGCAGCCGGACCGGACTAGCGAACACCGGGGAGCTGTTTTTT.

The chain combines TRBV6-5 with TRBJ2-5, with D possibly being TRBD1 (8 bases). Looked up from germline, CDR1 is MNHEY and CDR2 is SVGAGI. Trimming removed 6 bases at V and 4 bases at J, with 15 bases between. This CDR3 is 14 amino acids long. The CDR3 bases are TGTGCCAGCAGAAGGACAGGGAGGGGAGAGACCCAGTACTTC. It yields the protein CASRRTGRGETQYF.

This chain uses TRBV7-2 with TRBJ1-4; 7 positions match TRBD1. Trimming cost V 5 bases and J 4 bases; bases outside gene matches: 7. Germline V gene sequence: CDR1 SGHTA, CDR2 FQGNSA. The CDR3 totals 15 residues. The CDR3 nucleotides are TGTGCCAGCAGCACCCAGACAGGGAATAATGAAAAACTGTTTTTT. It translates to CASSTQTGNNEKLFF.

As DNA, the CDR3 is TGTGCCAGCTCACCGCGAACGGTCGGAAACACCATATATTTT. Residues: CASSPRTVGNTIYF. J is TRBJ1-3 and V is TRBV18, with unresolved D. Germline V gives CDR1 KGHSH, CDR2 LQKENI. The CDR3 is 14 amino acids. V dropped 3 bases and J dropped 4 bases, with 10 bases sitting between them.

The chain carries TRBV6-2 or TRBV6-3 and TRBJ1-2, with a weak D call TRBD1 (6 bases). Trimming cost V 5 bases and J 7 bases, with 17 bases left between them. The length of the CDR3 is 14 residues. Looked up from germline, CDR1 is MNHEY and CDR2 is SVGEGT. The CDR3 DNA reads TGTGCCAGCAGTCAACAGGGAGCCCCTTCTGGCTACACCTTC. It encodes CASSQQGAPSGYTF.

This clone was observed a few times. J is TRBJ2-7 and V is TRBV9; 8 positions match TRBD1. The germline CDR1 and CDR2 sequences are SGDLS and YYNGEE. This CDR3 has 15 amino acids. V was pared by 0 bases and J by 3 bases, with 5 bases of the junction left unmatched. The CDR3 sequence: CASSVGGQGIYEQYF. The CDR3 coding sequence is TGTGCCAGCAGCGTAGGTGGACAGGGAATCTACGAGCAGTACTTC. The variable domain in full, completed from reference TRBV9 and TRBJ2-7, reads DSGVTQTPKHLITATGQRVTLRCSPRSGDLSVYWYQQSLDQGLQFLIQYYNGEERAKGNILERFSAQQFPDLHSELNLSSLELGDSALYFCASSVGGQGIYEQYFGPGTRLTVT.

The chain uses TRBV7-2 and TRBJ2-3; 7 bases match TRBD1. Germline values: CDR1 SGHTA, CDR2 FQGNSA. J lost 10 bases, V lost 1 base, and 5 bases had no gene match. The CDR3 is 13 residues long. The chain's CDR3 is CASSLGGQGAQYF. In DNA form, the CDR3 reads TGTGCCAGCAGCTTAGGGGGTCAGGGGGCGCAGTATTTT.

This chain connects TRBV30 to TRBJ2-1; TRBD2 agrees at 8 bases. Germline lookup yields CDR1 GTSNPN and CDR2 SVGIG (reference sequence). Germline trimming cut 0 bases from V and 9 bases from J; bases unmatched to any gene: 4. The CDR3 consists of 13 residues. CDR3 nucleotide sequence: TGTGCCTGGAGTGTACTTGCGGGGGGTGAGCAGTTCTTC. It codes for CAWSVLAGGEQFF.

The J gene is TRBJ2-3, the V gene TRBV20-1; 11 bases match TRBD2. Germline V gene lookup returns CDR1 DFQATT and CDR2 SNEGSKA (reference sequence). V lost 3 bases to trimming and J lost 3 bases; unmatched junction nucleotides: 8. The length of the CDR3 is 16 residues. This chain's CDR3 is CSASRLAGGQTDTQYF. CDR3 bases: TGCAGTGCTAGTAGGCTAGCGGGGGGCCAAACAGATACGCAGTATTTT.

This chain connects TRBV18 to TRBJ1-2, with D unresolved. This CDR3 region has 15 residues. CDR1 and CDR2 from the germline V gene are KGHSH and LQKENI. The V and J ends lost 0 bases and 8 bases respectively, with 16 bases between them. Here the CDR3 reads CASSPPAQAAGGYTF. The CDR3 nucleotides are TGTGCCAGCTCACCACCGGCGCAGGCTGCGGGGGGCTACACCTTC.

The chain links TRBV10-3 to TRBJ1-1; possibly TRBD1 for D (6 bases). The V gene lost 5 bases and the J gene lost 0 bases, with 13 bases spanning the gap. Germline V CDR1 and CDR2: ENHRY, SYGVKD. The CDR3 runs 15 residues. The CDR3, as DNA: TGTGCCATCAGTCTAGGACAGCTTATGAACACTGAAGCTTTCTTT. This encodes CAISLGQLMNTEAFF.

The chain uses TRBV10-3 and TRBJ1-5, with TRBD1 matching 10 bases. Germline CDR1 is ENHRY and CDR2 is SYGVKD. The CDR3 covers 15 residues. V shed 5 bases and J 7 bases; nucleotides not matched to a gene: 8. DNA for the CDR3: TGTGCCATCAGTTCCGGGACAGGGGTGCGCCAGCCCCAGCATTTT. This sequence encodes CAISSGTGVRQPQHF.

The chain carries TRBV4-1 and TRBJ1-2, with D possibly TRBD1 on 6 matching bases. The V gene's germline CDR1 is MGHRA and CDR2 YSYEKL. V lost 0 bases to trimming and J lost 2 bases, with 10 bases between them. The CDR3 loop spans 15 amino acids. The CDR3 sequence: CASSQDWDINYGYTF. For the CDR3, the DNA is TGCGCCAGCAGCCAAGATTGGGACATAAACTATGGCTACACCTTC.

This chain links TRBV18 with TRBJ2-1; 7 nucleotides match TRBD2. The germline gives CDR1 KGHSH, CDR2 LQKENI. CDR3 length equals 15 residues. V gave up 4 bases and J gave up 4 bases; unmatched junction bases: 7. Here the CDR3 DNA reads TGTGCCAGCTCACTTCAGCGGGGCGAATACAATGAGCAGTTCTTC. As protein: CASSLQRGEYNEQFF. Together with reference TRBV18 and TRBJ2-1, the CDR3 gives the full variable domain: NAGVMQNPRHLVRRRGQEARLRCSPMKGHSHVYWYRQLPEEGLKFMVYLQKENIIDESGMPKERFSAEFPKEGPSILRIQQVVRGDSAAYFCASSLQRGEYNEQFFGPGTRLTVL.

The rearrangement joins TRBV7-3 to TRBJ2-1, with 12 bases identical to TRBD2. V lost 2 bases and J lost 6; bases outside the gene matches: 2. Germline CDR1 reads SGHTA; CDR2 reads FQGTGA. The CDR3 extends over 15 amino acids. The CDR3 protein is CASSLPTSGSNEQFF. In nucleotides, the CDR3 is TGTGCCAGCAGCTTACCGACTAGCGGGAGCAATGAGCAGTTCTTC.

V and J are TRBV7-2 and TRBJ2-7, with 7 nucleotides matching TRBD2. After removal of 7 bases from V and 2 bases from J, the junction contained 11 bases not matched to a gene. Germline V CDR1 and CDR2: SGHTA, FQGNSA. There are 15 residues in the CDR3. The CDR3 region is CASKDSGVAAYEQYF. For the CDR3, the DNA is TGTGCCAGCAAAGACAGCGGGGTCGCGGCCTACGAGCAGTACTTC.

This clone was recorded a few times. The rearrangement links TRBV11-3 to TRBJ1-2; no clear D. V gave up 3 bases and J gave up 0 bases, with 11 bases separating them. The CDR3 loop spans 15 amino acids. Germline V gives CDR1 SGHNT, CDR2 YENEEA. The CDR3 nucleotides are TGTGCCAGCAGCTTGGTAAGCCTAGCTAACTATGGCTACACCTTC. It is translated as CASSLVSLANYGYTF.

V usage is TRBV10-3 and J usage is TRBJ2-5; TRBD2 agrees at 11 bases. Losses at the gene ends were 6 bases for V and 5 bases for J; bases not matched to a gene: 11. Germline CDR1 and CDR2: ENHRY and SYGVKD. The length of the CDR3 is 16 residues. Here the CDR3 reads CAIRGPIAGGRETQYF. Written as DNA, the CDR3 is TGTGCCATCAGAGGACCAATAGCGGGGGGGCGGGAGACCCAGTACTTC.

The gene calls are TRBV29-1 and TRBJ2-3, with 7 bases lining up with TRBD2. V lost 7 bases and J lost 4; bases outside the gene matches: 5. In germline, CDR1 is SQVTM, CDR2 ANQGSEA. The CDR3 consists of 12 residues. In DNA form, the CDR3 reads TGCAGCGACCGAACTAGCGCAGATACGCAGTATTTT. It codes for CSDRTSADTQYF.